This is a list of T cell receptor beta chains from one sample in a study of technical replicates of blood from several donors. Clones were sequenced by immunoSEQ multiplex PCR, and TCRdb holds only the in-frame ones, with some missing. The data show tens of thousands of clones, roughly 89% seen once. The source material was T cells isolated from PBMCs. These receptors originate from a human donor in good health. CDR3s include the opening cysteine and the closing phenylalanine or tryptophan. Fields, in order: V gene, D gene, clone size, J gene, CDR3 length, CDR3 protein, CDR3 DNA. A D gene is named only where the DNA matches it firmly. Rows give clone size only sometimes, using once, few, many, or a class for an expanded clone.

V: TRBV29-1; D: NA; size: NA; J: TRBJ2-2; length: 14; CDR3: CSVESGVNTGELFF; DNA: TGCAGCGTTGAAAGCGGAGTGAACACCGGGGAGCTGTTTTTT
V: TRBV9; D: NA; size: NA; J: TRBJ1-1; length: 15; CDR3: CASSLLQGGGTEAFF; DNA: TGTGCCAGCAGCCTGTTACAGGGTGGGGGCACTGAAGCTTTCTTT
V: TRBV14; D: NA; size: NA; J: TRBJ1-4; length: 15; CDR3: CASSPFRVPNEKLFF; DNA: TGTGCCAGCAGCCCTTTCAGGGTACCTAATGAAAAACTGTTTTTT
V: TRBV19; D: NA; size: NA; J: TRBJ2-4; length: 15; CDR3: CASSIVDRAKNIQYF; DNA: TGTGCCAGTAGTATAGTGGACAGAGCCAAAAACATTCAGTACTTC
V: TRBV27; D: NA; size: few; J: TRBJ1-4; length: 16; CDR3: CASRIPGEGLWEKLFF; DNA: TGTGCCAGCAGAATCCCGGGAGAGGGTCTATGGGAAAAACTGTTTTTT
V: TRBV14; D: TRBD1; size: few; J: TRBJ2-1; length: 17; CDR3: CASSQFMTGGIYNEQFF; DNA: TGTGCCAGCAGCCAATTTATGACAGGGGGTATCTACAATGAGCAGTTCTTC
V: TRBV10-2; D: TRBD2; size: once; J: TRBJ2-3; length: 19; CDR3: CASSEARRRTSGGTDTQYF; DNA: TGCGCCAGCAGTGAAGCCAGAAGAAGAACTAGCGGGGGCACAGATACGCAGTATTTT
V: TRBV9; D: TRBD1; size: NA; J: TRBJ2-5; length: 16; CDR3: CASSTPGQAPEETQYF; DNA: TGTGCCAGCAGCACACCGGGACAGGCGCCCGAAGAGACCCAGTACTTC
V: TRBV10-3; D: NA; size: NA; J: TRBJ1-1; length: 14; CDR3: CAISEEAGGTEAFF; DNA: TGTGCCATCAGTGAGGAGGCCGGAGGGACTGAAGCTTTCTTT
V: TRBV6-1; D: NA; size: NA; J: TRBJ2-7; length: 11; CDR3: CASSGVHEQYF; DNA: TGTGCCAGCAGTGGCGTTCACGAGCAGTACTTC
V: TRBV7-6; D: NA; size: NA; J: TRBJ1-5; length: 14; CDR3: CASSLAGGNQPQHF; DNA: TGTGCCAGCAGCTTAGCGGGAGGCAATCAGCCCCAGCATTTT
V: TRBV2; D: TRBD1; size: NA; J: TRBJ2-5; length: 19; CDR3: CASSREGQGYFWYQETQYF; DNA: TGTGCCAGCAGCCGCGAAGGACAGGGCTATTTTTGGTACCAAGAGACCCAGTACTTC
V: TRBV7-3; D: NA; size: NA; J: TRBJ1-1; length: 14; CDR3: CASSLGEENTEAFF; DNA: TGTGCCAGCAGCTTAGGGGAGGAGAACACTGAAGCTTTCTTT
V: TRBV27; D: TRBD1; size: NA; J: TRBJ1-5; length: 14; CDR3: CASRPTGGDQPQHF; DNA: TGTGCCAGCAGGCCTACAGGGGGCGATCAGCCCCAGCATTTT
V: TRBV27; D: TRBD1; size: NA; J: TRBJ2-3; length: 15; CDR3: CASAPGTGHTDTQYF; DNA: TGTGCCAGCGCACCTGGGACAGGGCACACAGATACGCAGTATTTT
V: TRBV25-1; D: NA; size: NA; J: TRBJ2-2; length: 15; CDR3: CASSELTKGAGELFF; DNA: TGTGCCAGCAGTGAGCTGACAAAGGGGGCCGGGGAGCTGTTTTTT
V: TRBV6-6; D: TRBD1; size: NA; J: TRBJ1-5; length: 13; CDR3: CASSLDRYQPQHF; DNA: TGTGCCAGCAGTTTGGACAGGTATCAGCCCCAGCATTTT
V: TRBV7-2; D: NA; size: NA; J: TRBJ2-7; length: 15; CDR3: CASSLLAASNHEQYF; DNA: TGTGCCAGCAGCCTTCTCGCGGCTAGCAACCACGAGCAGTACTTC
V: TRBV18; D: NA; size: NA; J: TRBJ2-1; length: 14; CDR3: CASSPREDRNEQFF; DNA: TGTGCCAGCTCACCACGGGAGGACAGGAATGAGCAGTTCTTC
V: TRBV6-4; D: NA; size: NA; J: TRBJ2-7; length: 11; CDR3: CASSPFYEQYF; DNA: TGTGCCAGCAGTCCATTCTACGAGCAGTACTTC
V: TRBV4-1; D: TRBD2; size: NA; J: TRBJ2-7; length: 15; CDR3: CASSLLAGAHYEQYF; DNA: TGCGCCAGCAGCCTCTTGGCGGGAGCTCATTACGAGCAGTACTTC
V: TRBV10-3; D: TRBD2; size: NA; J: TRBJ2-1; length: 15; CDR3: CAISERERTYNEQFF; DNA: TGTGCCATCAGCGAGCGGGAGAGGACCTACAATGAGCAGTTCTTC
V: TRBV7-2; D: NA; size: once; J: TRBJ1-5; length: 13; CDR3: CASSLGRVQPQHF; DNA: TGTGCCAGCAGCCTAGGCAGGGTTCAGCCCCAGCATTTT
V: TRBV10-1; D: NA; size: NA; J: TRBJ1-4; length: 14; CDR3: CASSVVASDEKLFF; DNA: TGCGCCAGCAGTGTAGTAGCGTCCGATGAAAAACTGTTTTTT
V: TRBV27; D: TRBD1; size: few; J: TRBJ1-1; length: 14; CDR3: CASSLQGADTEAFF; DNA: TGTGCCAGCAGTTTACAGGGGGCCGACACTGAAGCTTTCTTT
V: TRBV6-5; D: NA; size: NA; J: TRBJ1-4; length: 15; CDR3: CASSYRTAYNEKLFF; DNA: TGTGCCAGCAGTTACCGGACAGCTTACAATGAAAAACTGTTTTTT
V: TRBV7-8; D: NA; size: NA; J: TRBJ2-7; length: 15; CDR3: CASSSAGTSSYEQYF; DNA: TGTGCCAGCAGCTCTGCCGGGACATCATCCTACGAGCAGTACTTC
V: TRBV30; D: NA; size: NA; J: TRBJ2-5; length: 12; CDR3: CAWTRQEGTQYF; DNA: TGTGCCTGGACTAGGCAGGAGGGGACCCAGTACTTC
V: TRBV19; D: NA; size: NA; J: TRBJ2-7; length: 13; CDR3: CASSSSSGYEQYF; DNA: TGTGCCAGTAGTAGCTCCAGCGGCTACGAGCAGTACTTC
V: TRBV27; D: NA; size: NA; J: TRBJ1-4; length: 16; CDR3: CASSNRGDPLNEKLFF; DNA: TGTGCCAGCAGTAACCGAGGAGACCCCCTTAATGAAAAACTGTTTTTT
V: TRBV13; D: NA; size: NA; J: TRBJ2-7; length: 15; CDR3: CASSPVGVLSYEQYF; DNA: TGTGCCAGCAGCCCTGTAGGGGTCCTCTCCTACGAGCAGTACTTC
V: TRBV7-6; D: TRBD2; size: NA; J: TRBJ2-5; length: 17; CDR3: CASSLGVPSGLQETQYF; DNA: TGTGCCAGCAGCTTAGGAGTTCCTAGCGGGTTACAAGAGACCCAGTACTTC
V: TRBV7-7; D: NA; size: once; J: TRBJ2-5; length: 15; CDR3: CASSLTLEHQETQYF; DNA: TGTGCCAGCAGCTTAACATTGGAGCATCAAGAGACCCAGTACTTC
V: TRBV4-1; D: NA; size: NA; J: TRBJ2-5; length: 15; CDR3: CASSQASVYQETQYF; DNA: TGCGCCAGCAGCCAAGCGTCCGTGTACCAAGAGACCCAGTACTTC
V: TRBV4-3; D: TRBD2; size: NA; J: TRBJ2-7; length: 14; CDR3: CASSLGLAGYEQYF; DNA: TGCGCCAGCAGCCTGGGGCTAGCGGGCTACGAGCAGTACTTC
V: TRBV11-1; D: NA; size: NA; J: TRBJ2-1; length: 16; CDR3: CASSSEGTGSYNEQFF; DNA: TGTGCCAGCAGCTCGGAGGGGACGGGTTCCTACAATGAGCAGTTCTTC
V: TRBV11-3; D: TRBD2; size: NA; J: TRBJ2-1; length: 15; CDR3: CASTQRGGRMREQFF; DNA: TGTGCCAGCACTCAAAGGGGCGGGAGGATGCGTGAGCAGTTCTTC
V: TRBV9; D: NA; size: NA; J: TRBJ2-3; length: 15; CDR3: CASSPSGYSTDTQYF; DNA: TGTGCCAGCAGCCCAAGCGGGTACAGCACAGATACGCAGTATTTT
V: TRBV25-1; D: NA; size: NA; J: TRBJ1-5; length: 13; CDR3: CASSEGASQPQHF; DNA: TGTGCCAGCAGTGAAGGGGCATCCCAGCCCCAGCATTTT
V: TRBV9; D: TRBD1; size: NA; J: TRBJ1-1; length: 14; CDR3: CASSAQGLLHEAFF; DNA: TGTGCCAGCAGCGCACAGGGGTTACTACATGAAGCTTTCTTT
V: TRBV6-5; D: NA; size: once; J: TRBJ2-5; length: 12; CDR3: CAVRDLEETQYF; DNA: TGTGCCGTAAGGGACTTAGAAGAGACCCAGTACTTC
V: TRBV23-1; D: TRBD2; size: NA; J: TRBJ2-7; length: 18; CDR3: CASSQKGTKYPSYYEQYF; DNA: TGCGCCAGCAGTCAAAAGGGGACTAAGTACCCTTCATACTACGAGCAGTACTTC
V: TRBV5-1; D: NA; size: NA; J: TRBJ2-6; length: 13; CDR3: CASSVAGANVLTF; DNA: TGCGCCAGCAGCGTAGCTGGGGCCAACGTCCTGACTTTC
V: TRBV5-1; D: TRBD2; size: NA; J: TRBJ2-7; length: 15; CDR3: CASSLASGRVYEQYF; DNA: TGCGCCAGCAGCTTGGCTAGCGGGAGGGTCTACGAGCAGTACTTC